This TCR beta chain was profiled in a study of PD-L1 blockade in urothelial cancer. Study information: Administration of atezolizumab to patients began in about 2014, at 1,200 mg intravenously every 3 weeks. Blood was subjected to analysis at 3 weeks (second dose) and 6 weeks following treatment start.

TCR analog templates of synthetic origin were spiked into each PCR. Profiling relied on immunoSEQ multiplex PCR, and the TCRdb table lists in-frame clones only, not all of them. The table includes more than 35,000 clones, approximately 90% detected once. CDR1 and CDR2 from the germline V gene are SQVTM and ANQGSEA. The germline V and J ends were trimmed by 6 bases and 5 bases, with 10 bases remaining between them. There are 11 residues in the CDR3. Time point described: pretreatment peripheral blood. Patients were diagnosed with urothelial carcinoma, either locally advanced or metastatic. The sequence was collected from a woman aged 55-70 years with urothelial cancer. The input for sequencing was PBMCs, taken around atezolizumab (anti-PD-L1) treatment. The V call is TRBV29-1, the J call TRBJ1-2; no definite D call. The CDR3 DNA sequence: TGCAGCGTGGCGACGGGGTATGGCTACACCTTC. Amino acids: CSVATGYGYTF.